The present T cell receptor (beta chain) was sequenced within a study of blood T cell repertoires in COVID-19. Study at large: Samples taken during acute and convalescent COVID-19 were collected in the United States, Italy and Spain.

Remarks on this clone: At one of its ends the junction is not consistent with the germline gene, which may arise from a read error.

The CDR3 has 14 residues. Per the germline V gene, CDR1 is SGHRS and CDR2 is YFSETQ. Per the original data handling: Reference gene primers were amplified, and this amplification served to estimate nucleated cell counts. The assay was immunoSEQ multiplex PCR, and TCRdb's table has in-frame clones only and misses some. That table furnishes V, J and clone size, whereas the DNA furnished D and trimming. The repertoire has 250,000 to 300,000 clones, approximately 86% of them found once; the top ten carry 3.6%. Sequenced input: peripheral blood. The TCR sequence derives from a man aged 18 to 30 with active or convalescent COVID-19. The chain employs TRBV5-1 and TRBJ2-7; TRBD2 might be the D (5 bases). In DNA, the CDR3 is TGCGCCAGCAGCTTGAGCGTCGGCGAGGGTCGGAAAAACTTC. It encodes CASSLSVGEGRKNF. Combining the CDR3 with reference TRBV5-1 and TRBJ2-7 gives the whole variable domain KAGVTQTPRYLIKTRGQQVTLSCSPISGHRSVSWYQQTPGQGLQFLFEYFSETQRNKGNFPGRFSGRQFSNSRSEMNVSTLELGDSALYLCASSLSVGEGRKNFGPGTRLTVT.